These 16 T cell receptor beta chains share one sample of origin, sequenced in a study of blood T cell repertoires in COVID-19. Measured with immunoSEQ multiplex PCR; TCRdb has only the in-frame clones, and not every one. Of 95,000 to 150,000 clones detected, 80% to 90% appear once; the ten largest clones hold about 4.5%. Sample: peripheral blood. These receptors all stem from a middle-aged man with acute or convalescent COVID-19.

The chain joins TRBV6-5 to TRBJ2-2, with TRBD1 matching over 7 bases. The CDR3 sequence is 14 residues long. CDR1 and CDR2 (germline): MNHEY, SVGAGI. Trimming removed 6 bases from V and 3 bases from J; junction bases left unmatched: 4. This chain's CDR3 is CASSMGQYTGELFF. CDR3 bases: TGTGCCAGCAGCATGGGACAGTACACCGGGGAGCTGTTTTTT.

The chain couples TRBV19 to TRBJ2-3; the D is unclear. This CDR3 region has 13 residues. V lost 6 bases, J lost 5 bases, and 12 bases lay in between. Germline CDR1 LNHDA, CDR2 SQIVND (reference sequence). CDR3 nucleotides: TGTGCCAGTAGAAGGAGCGTGGGAGATACGCAGTATTTT. Translating gives CASRRSVGDTQYF.

The rearrangement uses TRBV5-4 and TRBJ2-3, with 7 bases that match TRBD2. Trimming cost V 4 bases and J 1 base; bases outside gene matches: 12. The CDR3 is 17 amino acids. Germline CDR1 is SGHNT and CDR2 is YYREEE (reference sequence). The CDR3 region is CASSGPLRDYGTDTQYF. Here the CDR3 DNA reads TGTGCCAGCAGCGGTCCCCTTCGGGACTACGGCACAGATACGCAGTATTTT.

The chain combines TRBV5-4 with TRBJ2-7; 9 nucleotides agree with TRBD2. Germline CDR1 and CDR2: SGHNT and YYREEE (reference sequence). The CDR3 has 17 amino acids. V was pared by 4 bases and J by 7 bases, with 18 bases of the junction left unmatched. The CDR3 nucleotides read TGTGCCAGCAGCCGAGACGTAGCGGGAGACTTTAAGAGAGAGCAGTACTTC. This translates into CASSRDVAGDFKREQYF.

The chain is built from TRBV7-2 and TRBJ1-1, with unresolved D. V lost 5 bases and J lost 7, with 8 bases in between. This CDR3 has 11 amino acids. In germline, CDR1 is SGHTA, CDR2 FQGNSA. The CDR3 region is CASSREYEAFF. CDR3 nucleotide sequence: TGTGCCAGCAGCCGGGAGTATGAAGCTTTCTTT.

The chain couples TRBV2 to TRBJ1-4; 10 bases are shared with TRBD1. The V gene's germline CDR1 is SNHLY and CDR2 FYNNEI. Unmatched junction bases numbered 16, after V lost 5 bases and J lost 7 bases. The CDR3 has 18 residues. CDR3 DNA: TGTGCCAGCAGTCCACTAAGACAGGGGGCGGACTTTGGTGAAAAACTGTTTTTT. Translated, it gives CASSPLRQGADFGEKLFF.

This chain uses TRBV12-5 with TRBJ1-4; TRBD1 agrees at 8 bases. V was clipped by 5 bases and J by 7 bases; unmatched bases: 9. Germline CDR1 is LGHNT and CDR2 is FRNRAP. The CDR3 is 15 residues long. The CDR3 loop reads CASGLGRTGFEKLFF. The CDR3 bases are TGTGCTAGTGGTCTCGGGCGGACAGGGTTTGAAAAACTGTTTTTT.

The genes are TRBV6-5 and TRBJ2-7; 8 nucleotides agree with TRBD1. With V trimmed by 4 bases and J by 3 bases, 8 bases remained unmatched. The CDR3 consists of 15 residues. Germline assignment: CDR1 MNHEY and CDR2 SVGAGI. This CDR3 reads CASSSPTTGVYEQYF. The DNA for the CDR3 is TGTGCCAGCAGTTCTCCGACGACAGGGGTCTACGAGCAGTACTTC.

The chain couples TRBV7-9 to TRBJ1-1, with unresolved D. Germline-derived CDR1 and CDR2 are SEHNR and FQNEAQ (reference sequence). The V and J ends lost 3 bases and 1 base respectively, with 12 bases between them. CDR3 size: 15 residues. The CDR3 sequence is CASSFGITENTEAFF. The CDR3, as DNA: TGTGCCAGCAGCTTCGGTATTACAGAGAACACTGAAGCTTTCTTT.

The count of this clone is one. V usage is TRBV7-9 and J usage is TRBJ1-4; TRBD1 matches at 9 bases. After removal of 2 bases from V and 8 bases from J, the junction contained 6 bases not matched to a gene. The CDR3 totals 15 residues. From germline, CDR1 is SEHNR and CDR2 FQNEAQ (reference sequence). The CDR3 DNA reads as TGTGCCAGCAGCTTATGGACAGGGGCAGAAGAAAAACTGTTTTTT. Protein sequence: CASSLWTGAEEKLFF.

This rearrangement joins TRBV5-4 to TRBJ2-7; D unresolved. V lost 4 bases and J lost 4, with 15 bases in between. Germline CDR1 SGHNT, CDR2 YYREEE (reference sequence). CDR3 size: 14 residues. The CDR3, as DNA: TGTGCCAGCAGCCCCTACGACTTCCCTTACGAGCAGTACTTC. It translates to CASSPYDFPYEQYF.

This clone was seen many times. V usage is TRBV20-1 and J usage is TRBJ2-1; no clear D. With 4 bases removed from V and 10 bases from J, the gap between germline ends came to 11 bases. The CDR3 totals 11 residues. The germline gives CDR1 DFQATT, CDR2 SNEGSKA (reference sequence). The CDR3 sequence: CSAKERLEQFF. The DNA of the CDR3 is TGCAGTGCTAAAGAGCGACTCGAGCAGTTCTTC.

The rearrangement joins TRBV11-2 to TRBJ1-1, with TRBD1 matching over 7 bases. Germline V gene lookup returns CDR1 SGHAT and CDR2 FQNNGV. This CDR3 is 13 amino acids long. After removal of 5 bases from V and 6 bases from J, the junction contained 6 bases not matched to a gene. The CDR3 spells CASSPDRVAEAFF. The CDR3 bases are TGTGCCAGCAGCCCAGACAGGGTGGCTGAAGCTTTCTTT.

A few counts support this clone. The V and J genes are TRBV7-9 and TRBJ1-1; 9 bases fit TRBD1. Germline CDR1 SEHNR, CDR2 FQNEAQ (reference sequence). The J segment lost 4 bases and the V segment lost 6 bases, leaving 6 bases of the junction unmatched. This CDR3 is 14 amino acids long. CDR3 coding DNA: TGTGCCAGCAGTCCCGACAGGGGGAGCACTGAAGCTTTCTTT. It specifies CASSPDRGSTEAFF.

CDR3 loop: CASSLRSGTAVNQPQHF. CDR3 DNA sequence: TGTGCCAGCAGCTTGAGGTCAGGGACAGCGGTAAATCAGCCCCAGCATTTT. V usage is TRBV5-6 and J usage is TRBJ1-5, with 7 bases lining up with TRBD1. Germline V gene data show CDR1 as SGHDT and CDR2 as YYEEEE. The CDR3 has 17 amino acids. Trimming cost V 1 base and J 4 bases; bases outside gene matches: 11.

V is TRBV19 and J is TRBJ1-5; 8 bases are a match to TRBD1. V dropped 7 bases and J dropped 6; count of bases not matched to a gene: 11. Germline V gene data show CDR1 as LNHDA and CDR2 as SQIVND (reference sequence). This CDR3 has 15 amino acids. CDR3 nucleotide sequence: TGTGCCAGTACTCTCGGACAGGGTTTTAGTCAGCCCCAGCATTTT. It translates to CASTLGQGFSQPQHF. The whole variable domain, remainder taken from reference TRBV19 and TRBJ1-5, is DGGITQSPKYLFRKEGQNVTLSCEQNLNHDAMYWYRQDPGQGLRLIYYSQIVNDFQKGDIAEGYSVSREKKESFPLTVTSAQKNPTAFYLCASTLGQGFSQPQHFGDGTRLSIL.